The 14 T cell receptor beta chains below were found in one sample sequenced in a study of CD8 T cells in ankylosing spondylitis (TCRdb year 2017). Libraries were constructed by 5' RACE. For sequencing, an Illumina HiSeq 2500 was employed. In-frame beta chains were kept once TCRdb had trimmed the public reads at Q25 with fastp and called clones with MiXCR. Rows are unified per CDR3 protein, each entry keeping the most common DNA and genes. Counted in this sample were 50,000 or so distinct CDR3 sequences; 7.4% of them appeared once. About 8.5% of the sample is taken by the ten largest. The sample was blood, either unsorted or a sorted T cell fraction (not recorded which). The receptor set was obtained from a female donor with ankylosing spondylitis or in good health (not recorded which).

This clonotype appeared many times. The genes are TRBV7-2 and TRBJ2-5; possibly TRBD1 for D (5 bases). Germline V CDR1 and CDR2: SGHTA, FQGNSA. This CDR3 contains 15 residues. V was pared by 1 base and J by 4 bases, with 13 bases between. The CDR3 reads CASSLVVRVGETQYF. The CDR3 DNA reads TGTGCCAGCAGCTTAGTGGTCAGGGTAGGAGAGACCCAGTACTTC.

The CDR3 spells CASSPGDRALQETQYF. CDR3 sequence (DNA): TGCGCCAGCAGCCCCGGGGACAGGGCTCTCCAAGAGACCCAGTACTTC. This chain joins TRBV4-1 and TRBJ2-5, with 9 bases lining up with TRBD1. The CDR3 totals 16 residues. V trimming: 4 bases; J trimming: 1 base; junction bases outside the gene matches: 7. In germline, CDR1 is MGHRA, CDR2 YSYEKL.

The table lists this clonotype with many counts. The chain is built from TRBV10-3 and TRBJ1-1; TRBD1 aligns across 8 bases. The germline V gene encodes CDR1 ENHRY and CDR2 SYGVKD. The ends lost 8 bases at V and 1 base at J; junction bases unmatched: 3. The CDR3 is 13 residues long. CDR3 in amino acids: CAIATGENTEAFF. The CDR3, as DNA: TGTGCCATCGCGACAGGGGAGAACACTGAAGCTTTCTTT.

This clonotype was recorded at least ten times. This CDR3 is CASSPGGLPEYNEQFF. CDR3 DNA: TGCGCCAGCAGCCCCGGGGGACTACCAGAGTACAATGAGCAGTTCTTC. V is TRBV5-1 and J is TRBJ2-1; 7 nucleotides match TRBD2. With V trimmed by 4 bases and J by 4 bases, 11 bases remained unmatched. Germline loops: CDR1 SGHRS, CDR2 YFSETQ. The CDR3 is made up of 16 amino acids.

This clonotype appeared many times. The gene calls are TRBV11-1 and TRBJ1-2; perhaps TRBD1 as D (6 bases). This CDR3 contains 16 residues. Germline CDR1 SGHAT, CDR2 FQDESV (reference sequence). V lost 0 bases to trimming and J lost 2 bases, with 13 bases between them. The DNA for the CDR3 is TGTGCCAGCAGCTTAGCCGCCACGGACAGCAACTATGGCTACACCTTC. Its protein is CASSLAATDSNYGYTF.

This clonotype occurred many times. The chain couples TRBV27 to TRBJ1-1, with no clear D. The CDR3 loop spans 13 amino acids. Looked up from germline, CDR1 is MNHEY and CDR2 is SMNVEV (reference sequence). Trimming took 5 bases from V and 4 from J, leaving 11 bases between them. In DNA, the CDR3 is TGTGCCAGCAGTGAGAGGCCAAGCACTGAAGCTTTCTTT. Translated: CASSERPSTEAFF.

This clonotype was seen at least ten times. In nucleotides, the CDR3 is TGCAGCGTTGATGGGGTAGCCGAGACCCAGTACTTC. It yields the protein CSVDGVAETQYF. The V and J genes are TRBV29-1 and TRBJ2-5; D not resolved. With 3 bases removed from V and 5 bases from J, the gap between germline ends came to 10 bases. The CDR3 runs to 12 residues. Germline lookup yields CDR1 SQVTM and CDR2 ANQGSEA.

The rearrangement uses TRBV12-3 or TRBV12-4 and TRBJ1-1; D is undetermined. CDR3 length: 13 residues. The V end lost 5 bases, the J end lost 4 bases, and 11 bases lay between the germline ends. As DNA, the CDR3 is TGTGCCAGCAGTCCCTGGCGGCTCACTGAAGCTTTCTTT. This sequence encodes CASSPWRLTEAFF.

This clonotype was detected only a few times. This chain joins TRBV2 and TRBJ1-3, with no clear D. This CDR3 comprises 15 residues. Between the trimmed V and J ends, which lost 0 bases and 0 bases, there was a span of 6 bases. Germline V gene data show CDR1 as SNHLY and CDR2 as FYNNEI. For the CDR3, the DNA is TGTGCCAGCAGTGAAGCGCAGCGCTCTGGAAACACCATATATTTT. Its protein is CASSEAQRSGNTIYF.

Ten or more counts support this clonotype. The chain combines TRBV11-2 with TRBJ2-1, with D possibly being TRBD2 (5 bases). This CDR3 region has 13 residues. Trimming removed 7 bases from V and 6 bases from J, with 13 bases in between. CDR1 is SGHAT, CDR2 FQNNGV, per germline. CDR3 amino acids: CASTAYGGNEQFF. DNA of the CDR3: TGTGCCAGCACCGCGTACGGAGGCAATGAGCAGTTCTTC. Using reference TRBV11-2 and TRBJ2-1 for the parts outside the CDR3, the full variable domain is EAGVAQSPRYKIIEKRQSVAFWCNPISGHATLYWYQQILGQGPKLLIQFQNNGVVDDSQLPKDRFSAERLKGVDSTLKIQPAKLEDSAVYLCASTAYGGNEQFFGPGTRLTVL.

This clonotype was detected many times. The CDR3 region is CASLRVPGELFF. The CDR3 DNA is TGTGCCAGTCTTAGGGTTCCCGGGGAGCTGTTTTTT. The chain links TRBV28 to TRBJ2-2, with D unclear. The V gene lost 9 bases and the J gene lost 6 bases, with 11 bases spanning the gap. From germline, CDR1 is MDHEN and CDR2 SYDVKM. This CDR3 comprises 12 residues.

This clonotype was counted at least ten times. The genes are TRBV6-1 and TRBJ1-2; D unclear. CDR3 size: 12 residues. Trimming left V 1 base short and J 8 bases short, with 8 bases between. The germline CDR1 and CDR2 sequences are MNHNS and SASEGT. The CDR3 nucleotides read TGTGCCAGCAGTGAAGGATTGACAGGCTACACCTTC. It translates to CASSEGLTGYTF.

This clonotype has a handful of counts. The chain is built from TRBV19 and TRBJ2-1, with 9 bases matching TRBD2. Germline-derived CDR1 and CDR2 are LNHDA and SQIVND (reference sequence). The CDR3 contains 16 residues. With 4 bases clipped from V and 7 bases from J, the junction kept 11 bases outside the gene matches. The CDR3 DNA reads TGTGCCAGTAGTACCTATAGCGGGGGACCTTGGAATGAGCAGTTCTTC. It specifies CASSTYSGGPWNEQFF.

This clonotype was seen ten or more times. The chain has TRBV7-6 and TRBJ2-7, with 8 bases matching TRBD2. The CDR3 totals 14 residues. V lost 8 bases, J lost 6 bases, and 12 bases stayed unmatched. Germline CDR1 reads SGHVS; CDR2 reads FNYEAQ. The CDR3 DNA reads TGTGCCAGCTCCCGGGGGGGAGGTACTTTCGAGCAGTACTTC. Protein sequence: CASSRGGGTFEQYF.